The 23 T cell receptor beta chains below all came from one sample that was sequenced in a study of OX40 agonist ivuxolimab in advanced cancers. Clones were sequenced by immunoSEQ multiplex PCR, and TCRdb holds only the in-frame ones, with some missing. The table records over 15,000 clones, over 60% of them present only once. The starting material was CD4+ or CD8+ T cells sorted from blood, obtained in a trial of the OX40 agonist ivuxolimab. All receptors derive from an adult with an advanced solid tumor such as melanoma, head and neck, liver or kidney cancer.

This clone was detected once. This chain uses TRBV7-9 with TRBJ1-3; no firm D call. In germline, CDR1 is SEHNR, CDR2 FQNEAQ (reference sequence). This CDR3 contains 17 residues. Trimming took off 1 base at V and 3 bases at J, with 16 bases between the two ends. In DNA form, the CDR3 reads TGTGCCAGCAGCTTAGGATTGGGGAATCTCCTTGGAAACACCATATATTTT. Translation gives CASSLGLGNLLGNTIYF.

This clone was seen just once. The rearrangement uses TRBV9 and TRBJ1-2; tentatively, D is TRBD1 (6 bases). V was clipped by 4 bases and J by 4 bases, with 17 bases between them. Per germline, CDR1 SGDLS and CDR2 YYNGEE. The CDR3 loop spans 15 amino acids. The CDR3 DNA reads TGTGCCAGCAGCACCCGGGTGGGGGCCTCCTATGGCTACACCTTC. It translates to CASSTRVGASYGYTF.

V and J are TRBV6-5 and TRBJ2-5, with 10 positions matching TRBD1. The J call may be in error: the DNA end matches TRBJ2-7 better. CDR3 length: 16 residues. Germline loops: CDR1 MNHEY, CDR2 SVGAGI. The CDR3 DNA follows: TGTGCCAGCAGTTCCGTCTACGACAGGGGGCTTTACGAGCAGTACTTC. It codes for CASSSVYDRGLYEQYF.

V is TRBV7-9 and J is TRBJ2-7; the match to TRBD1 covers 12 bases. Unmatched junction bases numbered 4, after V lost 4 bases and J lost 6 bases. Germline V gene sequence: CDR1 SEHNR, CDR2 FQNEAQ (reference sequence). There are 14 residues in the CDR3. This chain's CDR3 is CASSSGQGAAEQYF. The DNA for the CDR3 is TGTGCCAGCAGCTCGGGACAGGGGGCAGCCGAGCAGTACTTC.

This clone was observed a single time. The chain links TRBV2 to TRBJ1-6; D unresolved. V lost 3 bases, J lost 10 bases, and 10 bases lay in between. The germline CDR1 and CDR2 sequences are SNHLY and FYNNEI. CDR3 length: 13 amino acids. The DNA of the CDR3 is TGTGCCAGCAGTGATTGGGGAGAGTCACCCCTCCACTTT. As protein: CASSDWGESPLHF.

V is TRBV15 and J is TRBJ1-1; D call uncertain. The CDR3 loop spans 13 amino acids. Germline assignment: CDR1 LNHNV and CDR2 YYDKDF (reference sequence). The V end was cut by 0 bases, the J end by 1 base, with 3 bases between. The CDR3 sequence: CATSRERNTEAFF. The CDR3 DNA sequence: TGTGCCACCAGCAGAGAACGGAACACTGAAGCTTTCTTT.

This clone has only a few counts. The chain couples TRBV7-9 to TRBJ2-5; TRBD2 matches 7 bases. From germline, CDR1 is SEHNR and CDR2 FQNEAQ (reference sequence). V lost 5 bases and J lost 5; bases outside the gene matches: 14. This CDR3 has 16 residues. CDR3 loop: CASSLTSSGMWETQYF. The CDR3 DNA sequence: TGTGCCAGCAGCCTGACTAGCTCGGGGATGTGGGAGACCCAGTACTTC. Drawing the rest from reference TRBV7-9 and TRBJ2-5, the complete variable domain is DTGVSQNPRHKITKRGQNVTFRCDPISEHNRLYWYRQTLGQGPEFLTYFQNEAQLEKSRLLSDRFSAERPKGSFSTLEIQRTEQGDSAMYLCASSLTSSGMWETQYFGPGTRLLVL.

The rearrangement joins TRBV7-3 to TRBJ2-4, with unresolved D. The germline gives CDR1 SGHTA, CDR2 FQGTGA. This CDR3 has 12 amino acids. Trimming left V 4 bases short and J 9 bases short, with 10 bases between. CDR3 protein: CASSSDRRIQYF. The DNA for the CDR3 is TGTGCCAGCAGCTCCGACCGACGCATTCAGTACTTC.

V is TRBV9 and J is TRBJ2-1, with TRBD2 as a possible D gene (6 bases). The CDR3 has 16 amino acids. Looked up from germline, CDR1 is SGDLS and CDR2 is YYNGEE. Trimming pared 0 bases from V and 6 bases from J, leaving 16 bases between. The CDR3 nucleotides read TGTGCCAGCAGCGTAGACGGGGGAGAATTGGGCAATGAGCAGTTCTTC. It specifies CASSVDGGELGNEQFF.

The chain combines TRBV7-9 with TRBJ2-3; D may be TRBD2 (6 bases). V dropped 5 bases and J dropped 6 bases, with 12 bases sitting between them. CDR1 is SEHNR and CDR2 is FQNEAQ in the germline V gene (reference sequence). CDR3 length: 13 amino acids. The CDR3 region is CASSGGGYDTQYF. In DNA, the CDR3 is TGTGCCAGCAGCGGTGGAGGGTACGATACGCAGTATTTT.

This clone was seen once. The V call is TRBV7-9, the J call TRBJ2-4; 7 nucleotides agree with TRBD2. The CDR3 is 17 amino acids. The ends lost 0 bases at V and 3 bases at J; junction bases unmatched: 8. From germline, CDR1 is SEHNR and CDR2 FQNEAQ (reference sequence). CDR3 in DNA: TGTGCCAGCAGCTTAGCGAACTCAGGGAGGGACAAAAACATTCAGTACTTC. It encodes CASSLANSGRDKNIQYF.

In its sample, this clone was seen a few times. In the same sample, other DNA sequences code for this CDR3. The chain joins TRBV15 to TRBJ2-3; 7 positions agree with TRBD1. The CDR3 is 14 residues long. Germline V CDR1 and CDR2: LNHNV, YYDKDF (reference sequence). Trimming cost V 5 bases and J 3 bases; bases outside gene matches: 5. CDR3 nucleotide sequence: TGTGCCACCAGCCTTCGGACAGGAACAGATACGCAGTATTTT. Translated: CATSLRTGTDTQYF.

The CDR3 spells CAISEEQGASGNQPQHF. The CDR3 bases are TGTGCCATCAGTGAGGAACAGGGGGCTAGTGGCAATCAGCCCCAGCATTTT. The rearrangement joins TRBV10-3 to TRBJ1-5; TRBD1 matches at 9 bases. Germline V gene data show CDR1 as ENHRY and CDR2 as SYGVKD. CDR3 length: 17 residues. J gave up 2 bases and V 2 bases, and 7 bases lay outside the gene matches.

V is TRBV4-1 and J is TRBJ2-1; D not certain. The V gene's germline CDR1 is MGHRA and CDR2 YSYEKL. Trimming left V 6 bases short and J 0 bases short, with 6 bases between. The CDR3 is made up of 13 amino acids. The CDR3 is CASRASSYNEQFF. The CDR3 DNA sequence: TGCGCCAGCAGAGCTTCCTCCTACAATGAGCAGTTCTTC.

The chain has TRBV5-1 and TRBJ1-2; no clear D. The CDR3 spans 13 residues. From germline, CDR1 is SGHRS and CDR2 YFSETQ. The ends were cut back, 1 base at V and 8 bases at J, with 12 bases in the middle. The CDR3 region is CASSLRSGSGYTF. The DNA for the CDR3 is TGCGCCAGCAGCTTGCGATCAGGATCGGGCTACACCTTC.

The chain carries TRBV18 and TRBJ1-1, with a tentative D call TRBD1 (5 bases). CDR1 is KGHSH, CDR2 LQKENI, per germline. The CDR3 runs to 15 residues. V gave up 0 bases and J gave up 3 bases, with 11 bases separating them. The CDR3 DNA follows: TGTGCCAGCTCACCACCGGGGGATAAGGACACTGAAGCTTTCTTT. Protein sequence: CASSPPGDKDTEAFF.

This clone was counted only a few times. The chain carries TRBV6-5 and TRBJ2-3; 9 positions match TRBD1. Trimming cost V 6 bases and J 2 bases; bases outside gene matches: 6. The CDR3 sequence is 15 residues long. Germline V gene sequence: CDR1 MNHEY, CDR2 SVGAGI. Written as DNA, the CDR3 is TGTGCCAGCAGCCGGACAGGGGACGACACAGATACGCAGTATTTT. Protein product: CASSRTGDDTDTQYF.

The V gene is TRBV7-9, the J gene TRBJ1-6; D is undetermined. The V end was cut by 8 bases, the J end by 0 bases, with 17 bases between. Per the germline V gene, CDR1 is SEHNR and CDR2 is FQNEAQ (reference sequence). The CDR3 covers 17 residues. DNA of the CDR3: TGTGCCAGCGCTGGAGTCGGGGAAGACTCCTATAATTCACCCCTCCACTTT. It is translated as CASAGVGEDSYNSPLHF.

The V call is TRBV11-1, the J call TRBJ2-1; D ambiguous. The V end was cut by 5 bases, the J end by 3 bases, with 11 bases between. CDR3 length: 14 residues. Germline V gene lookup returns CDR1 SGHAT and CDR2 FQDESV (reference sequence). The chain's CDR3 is CASSPRTGYNEQFF. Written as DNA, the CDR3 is TGTGCCAGCAGCCCGCGGACGGGCTACAATGAGCAGTTCTTC.

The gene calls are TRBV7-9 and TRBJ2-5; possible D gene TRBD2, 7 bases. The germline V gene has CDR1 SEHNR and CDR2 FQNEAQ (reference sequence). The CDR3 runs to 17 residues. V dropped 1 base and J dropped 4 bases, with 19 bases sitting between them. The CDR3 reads CASSLGGGARARETQYF. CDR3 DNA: TGTGCCAGCAGCTTAGGAGGGGGGGCGCGGGCTCGAGAGACCCAGTACTTC.

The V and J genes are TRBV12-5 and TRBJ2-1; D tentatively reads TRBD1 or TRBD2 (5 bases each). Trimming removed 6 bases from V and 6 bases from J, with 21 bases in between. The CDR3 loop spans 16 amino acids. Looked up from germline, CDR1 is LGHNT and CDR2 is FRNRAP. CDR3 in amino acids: CASGFAGTTLINEQFF. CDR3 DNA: TGTGCTAGTGGCTTCGCCGGGACCACCTTAATCAATGAGCAGTTCTTC.

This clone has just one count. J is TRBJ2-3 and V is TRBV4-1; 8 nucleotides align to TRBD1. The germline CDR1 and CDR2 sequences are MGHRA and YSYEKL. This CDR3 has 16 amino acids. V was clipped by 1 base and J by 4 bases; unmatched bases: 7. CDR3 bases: TGCGCCAGCAGCCAAGCCTGGACAGGGCGGGCAGATACGCAGTATTTT. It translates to CASSQAWTGRADTQYF.

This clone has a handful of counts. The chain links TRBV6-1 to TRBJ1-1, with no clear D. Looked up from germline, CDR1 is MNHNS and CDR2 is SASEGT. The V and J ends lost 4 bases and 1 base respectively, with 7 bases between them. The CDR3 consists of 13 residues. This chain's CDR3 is CASSVTWNTEAFF. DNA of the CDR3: TGTGCCAGCAGTGTAACCTGGAACACTGAAGCTTTCTTT.